The present entry profiles one T cell receptor (beta chain) with its context. This may be a read error, as it is one base from a much larger clone. This record belongs to a study of early T cells in non-severe SARS-CoV-2 infection. The CDR3 is 12 amino acids. Germline lookup yields CDR1 SGDLS and CDR2 YYNGEE. MiXCR was run by TCRdb on the 5' RACE reads, yielding one entry per CDR3 protein. The sample has tens of thousands of distinct CDR3 sequences; about 12% are singletons. Sequencing used whole blood. This chain connects TRBV9 to TRBJ1-1, with D unresolved. This clonotype was sampled from an adult who was a healthcare worker with PCR-confirmed SARS-CoV-2 infection or an uninfected control (not recorded which). CDR3 sequence: CASSSPGREALF. CDR3 in DNA: TGTGCCAGCAGCTCCCCGGGGAGAGAAGCTCTCTTT.